The T cell receptor (beta chain) described here comes from a study of T cell changes during pregnancy in multiple sclerosis. Germline CDR1 is SNHLY and CDR2 is FYNNEI. The CDR3 length is 13 residues. The V gene end was trimmed by 6 bases and the J gene end by 5 bases; junction bases not matched to a gene: 5. Profiled with immunoSEQ multiplex PCR; TCRdb holds only in-frame clones, not every one. The table shows about 20,000 clones, with about 90% occurring only once. Here the sequenced sample was CD8+ T cells from peripheral blood mononuclear cells, taken in the second trimester of pregnancy. The V gene is TRBV2, the J gene TRBJ2-5, with 8 bases fitting TRBD2. This receptor was taken from a female donor in good health, enrolled as a control in a pregnancy study. The CDR3 DNA sequence: TGTGCCAGCAGGATAGCGGGACGGGAGACCCAGTACTTC. Translation gives CASRIAGRETQYF.